This T cell receptor beta chain derives from a study of T cell changes during pregnancy in multiple sclerosis. Assay: immunoSEQ multiplex PCR; the TCRdb copy retains only in-frame clones and omits some. The sample records tens of thousands of clones, roughly nine tenths being singletons. Germline V gene data show CDR1 as ENHRY and CDR2 as SYGVKD. This CDR3 has 12 amino acids. Trimming at V came to 8 bases and at J to 2 bases, leaving 3 bases not matched to a gene. This clone was recorded once. The sequence derives from a female donor with multiple sclerosis, enrolled in a pregnancy study. The genes are TRBV10-3 and TRBJ2-7, with 7 bases aligning to TRBD1. The sample here was peripheral blood, taken in the second trimester of pregnancy. This CDR3 reads CAIRQGTYEQYF. The DNA for the CDR3 is TGTGCCATCCGACAGGGAACCTACGAGCAGTACTTC.